Below are 32 T cell receptor beta chains sequenced from a single sample in a study of T cell changes during pregnancy in multiple sclerosis. Assay: immunoSEQ multiplex PCR; the TCRdb copy retains only in-frame clones and omits some. The table includes some 120,000 clones, approximately 96% detected once. This specimen consisted of peripheral blood, obtained after pregnancy. The receptors were sampled from a female donor with multiple sclerosis, enrolled in a pregnancy study.

The chain recombines TRBV7-2 with TRBJ2-7, with D hard to call. In germline, CDR1 is SGHTA, CDR2 FQGNSA. This CDR3 has 12 amino acids. Trimming removed 3 bases from V and 1 base from J, with 4 bases in between. Here the CDR3 reads CASSFNSYEQYF. CDR3 nucleotide sequence: TGTGCCAGCAGCTTTAATTCCTACGAGCAGTACTTC.

This clone was observed once. The chain links TRBV7-2 to TRBJ2-1, with 12 positions matching TRBD2. Germline lookup yields CDR1 SGHTA and CDR2 FQGNSA. The V and J ends lost 0 bases and 8 bases, in that order; junction bases with no gene match: 5. The CDR3 contains 16 residues. The CDR3 spells CASSLAASGRVHEQFF. CDR3 sequence (DNA): TGTGCCAGCAGCTTAGCCGCTAGCGGGAGGGTCCATGAGCAGTTCTTC.

This chain uses TRBV27 with TRBJ1-2, with D perhaps TRBD1 (5 bases). There are 15 residues in the CDR3. With 6 bases removed from V and 7 bases from J, the gap between germline ends came to 21 bases. Germline values: CDR1 MNHEY, CDR2 SMNVEV (reference sequence). CDR3 protein: CASSLGLGGNSGYTF. DNA of the CDR3: TGTGCCAGCAGCCTGGGACTGGGGGGTAATAGTGGCTACACCTTC.

The chain carries TRBV27 and TRBJ2-7, with TRBD1 identical over 8 bases. Losses at the gene ends were 5 bases for V and 5 bases for J; bases not matched to a gene: 5. This CDR3 has 13 amino acids. Germline lookup yields CDR1 MNHEY and CDR2 SMNVEV (reference sequence). The CDR3 DNA is TGTGCCAGCAGTGGGCAGGGGGCCCACGAGCAGTACTTC. It is translated as CASSGQGAHEQYF.

CDR3 in DNA: TGTGCCAGTAGTCCCCAGGGACTAGCCAAAAACATTCAGTACTTC. Translation gives CASSPQGLAKNIQYF. The genes are TRBV19 and TRBJ2-4; TRBD2 is a possible D gene (6 bases). With 5 bases removed from V and 0 bases from J, the gap between germline ends came to 11 bases. Looked up from germline, CDR1 is LNHDA and CDR2 is SQIVND (reference sequence). The CDR3 has 15 residues.

V and J are TRBV6-1 and TRBJ2-7, with 7 bases identical to TRBD1. The CDR3 sequence is 15 residues long. V lost 6 bases to trimming and J lost 4 bases; unmatched junction nucleotides: 12. Germline V gene data show CDR1 as MNHNS and CDR2 as SASEGT. CDR3 in amino acids: CASSDRVGPPYEQYF. CDR3 bases: TGTGCCAGCAGCGACAGGGTAGGTCCCCCTTACGAGCAGTACTTC.

This rearrangement joins TRBV6-6 to TRBJ2-7; perhaps TRBD1 as D (5 bases). Per the germline V gene, CDR1 is MNHNY and CDR2 is SVGAGI (reference sequence). CDR3 length: 15 residues. V was cut by 0 bases and J by 2 bases, with 11 bases left in between. CDR3 DNA sequence: TGTGCCAGCAGTTACTCCCCTCAGGGCACCTACGAGCAGTACTTC. It encodes CASSYSPQGTYEQYF.

The genes are TRBV2 and TRBJ2-7, with 12 bases lining up with TRBD2. After removal of 8 bases from V and 4 bases from J, the junction contained 3 bases not matched to a gene. The CDR3 covers 13 residues. Germline V gene sequence: CDR1 SNHLY, CDR2 FYNNEI. The CDR3, as DNA: TGTGCCAGCGGACTAGCGGGGCTTTACGAGCAGTACTTC. Translated, it gives CASGLAGLYEQYF.

The rearrangement links TRBV29-1 to TRBJ2-3; maybe TRBD1 (6 bases). V was pared by 4 bases and J by 2 bases, with 19 bases between. Looked up from germline, CDR1 is SQVTM and CDR2 is ANQGSEA. The CDR3 consists of 16 residues. The CDR3 DNA sequence: TGCAGCGTTGTCGGTCAACAGGGTGGGGACACAGATACGCAGTATTTT. Encoded protein: CSVVGQQGGDTDTQYF.

This chain joins TRBV28 and TRBJ2-7; weak D call: TRBD2 (6 bases). Germline V CDR1 and CDR2: MDHEN, SYDVKM. V lost 3 bases to trimming and J lost 6 bases, with 12 bases between them. The CDR3 extends over 13 amino acids. Written as DNA, the CDR3 is TGTGCCAGCAGTTTCCGCGGGGTACGCGAGCAGTACTTC. Its translation: CASSFRGVREQYF.

J is TRBJ2-7 and V is TRBV4-1, with 8 bases identical to TRBD2. This CDR3 is 15 amino acids long. Germline CDR1 reads MGHRA; CDR2 reads YSYEKL. V shed 1 base, J shed 2 bases, and the junction held 4 bases outside the gene matches. The CDR3 DNA follows: TGCGCCAGCAGCCAAGGCACTAGCGGTACCTACGAGCAGTACTTC. The encoded protein is CASSQGTSGTYEQYF.

The chain is built from TRBV7-9 and TRBJ1-3; unclear D gene. Germline V gene lookup returns CDR1 SEHNR and CDR2 FQNEAQ (reference sequence). V shed 6 bases and J shed 5 bases, with 17 bases lying between them. CDR3 size: 15 residues. The CDR3 sequence: CASSFDTVLRNTIYF. Written as DNA, the CDR3 is TGTGCCAGCAGTTTCGACACCGTCCTACGAAACACCATATATTTT.

The chain employs TRBV28 and TRBJ1-5, with D possibly matching TRBD1 (6 bases). From germline, CDR1 is MDHEN and CDR2 SYDVKM. The V end lost 10 bases, the J end lost 3 bases, and 10 bases lay between the germline ends. This CDR3 has 12 residues. The CDR3 DNA reads as TGTGCCATACAGGGATTCAATCAGCCCCAGCATTTT. It is translated as CAIQGFNQPQHF.

This chain joins TRBV18 and TRBJ1-3; D is unresolved. CDR3 length equals 15 residues. Germline V gene data show CDR1 as KGHSH and CDR2 as LQKENI. Deletions cut 3 bases from V and 0 bases from J, with 9 bases between. For the CDR3, the DNA is TGTGCCAGCTCACCTTACGGGTCCTCTGGAAACACCATATATTTT. Encoded protein: CASSPYGSSGNTIYF.

The chain couples TRBV30 to TRBJ2-7, with D tentatively TRBD2 (6 bases). The V and J ends lost 2 bases and 6 bases respectively, with 14 bases between them. There are 13 residues in the CDR3. CDR1 is GTSNPN, CDR2 SVGIG, per germline (reference sequence). CDR3 coding DNA: TGTGCCTGGAGTATAAGGAGGGATGCCGAGCAGTACTTC. Translated, it gives CAWSIRRDAEQYF. Looking up the rest from reference TRBV30 and TRBJ2-7 gives the full variable domain: SQTIHQWPATLVQPVGSPLSLECTVEGTSNPNLYWYRQAAGRGLQLLFYSVGIGQISSEVPQNLSASRPQDRQFILSSKKLLLSDSGFYLCAWSIRRDAEQYFGPGTRLTVT.

The CDR3 loop reads CASSARQGTVGELFF. CDR3 nucleotides: TGTGCCAGCAGTGCGCGACAGGGGACGGTCGGGGAGCTGTTTTTT. The genes are TRBV2 and TRBJ2-2; TRBD1 aligns across 8 bases. V shed 4 bases, J shed 7 bases, and the junction held 8 bases outside the gene matches. From germline, CDR1 is SNHLY and CDR2 FYNNEI. The CDR3 runs 15 residues.

J is TRBJ2-7 and V is TRBV19, with 12 bases identical to TRBD2. Germline assignment: CDR1 LNHDA and CDR2 SQIVND (reference sequence). The CDR3 totals 17 residues. The junction had 10 bases not matched to a gene; V was cut back by 1 base and J by 6 bases. CDR3 coding DNA: TGTGCCAGTAGTATAGCTAGCGGGAGGGCCCTTCGATCCGAGCAGTACTTC. Translating gives CASSIASGRALRSEQYF.

V and J are TRBV5-1 and TRBJ2-5; D is unresolved. Trimming took off 4 bases at V and 2 bases at J, with 15 bases between the two ends. CDR3 length: 15 amino acids. Germline V gene sequence: CDR1 SGHRS, CDR2 YFSETQ. The CDR3 nucleotides read TGCGCCAGCAGCCCAGGATTTGCCAATCAAGAGACCCAGTACTTC. Protein sequence: CASSPGFANQETQYF.

The J gene is TRBJ1-5, the V gene TRBV9, with 7 bases lining up with TRBD1. CDR1 SGDLS and CDR2 YYNGEE come from the germline V gene. CDR3 size: 15 residues. V shed 3 bases, J shed 3 bases, and the junction held 6 bases outside the gene matches. The CDR3: CASSAGGGLNQPQHF. For the CDR3, the DNA is TGTGCCAGCAGCGCCGGAGGGGGCCTCAATCAGCCCCAGCATTTT.

The V gene is TRBV27, the J gene TRBJ2-7; D unresolved. The CDR3 sequence is 14 residues long. The germline V and J ends were trimmed by 3 bases and 2 bases, with 11 bases remaining between them. Germline loops: CDR1 MNHEY, CDR2 SMNVEV (reference sequence). CDR3 DNA: TGTGCCAGCAGTTTTGCAGGCACAGCCTACGAGCAGTACTTC. The encoded protein is CASSFAGTAYEQYF.

The rearrangement links TRBV7-2 to TRBJ1-1; weak D call: TRBD1 (6 bases). Germline CDR1 is SGHTA and CDR2 is FQGNSA. This CDR3 contains 18 residues. V lost 2 bases, J lost 0 bases, and 19 bases lay in between. DNA for the CDR3: TGTGCCAGCAGCTTAAGGGCCGGTACAGGGAGATTGAACACTGAAGCTTTCTTT. As protein: CASSLRAGTGRLNTEAFF.

The chain uses TRBV6-5 and TRBJ2-7; D may be TRBD2 (7 bases). The CDR3 runs to 16 residues. Germline V gene sequence: CDR1 MNHEY, CDR2 SVGAGI. V was shortened by 1 base and J by 2 bases, with 15 bases between the two germline ends. CDR3 nucleotide sequence: TGTGCCAGCAGTTACTGGTCCGGGGGGCGAGCCTACGAGCAGTACTTC. It specifies CASSYWSGGRAYEQYF.

The DNA for the CDR3 is TGCGCCAGCAGCCCGCTCTATAGCGGGAGGCCCTCCGATACGCAGTATTTT. Translation gives CASSPLYSGRPSDTQYF. This chain uses TRBV4-1 with TRBJ2-3; TRBD2 matches at 10 bases. CDR3 length: 17 amino acids. Trimming removed 4 bases from V and 6 bases from J; junction bases left unmatched: 13. CDR1 is MGHRA, CDR2 YSYEKL, per germline.

The chain combines TRBV14 with TRBJ2-1; 9 bases are a match to TRBD2. Germline values: CDR1 SGHDN, CDR2 FVKESK. CDR3 length: 15 amino acids. Trimming at V came to 1 base and at J to 10 bases, leaving 8 bases not matched to a gene. The CDR3 nucleotides read TGTGCCAGCAGCCAAGCGGGGACTAGCATTCGGGAGCAGTTCTTC. Translating gives CASSQAGTSIREQFF.

The chain has TRBV6-6 and TRBJ2-7, with 11 bases matching TRBD1. The CDR3 loop spans 14 amino acids. Germline V lookup: CDR1 MNHNY, CDR2 SVGAGI (reference sequence). Trimming at V came to 5 bases and at J to 2 bases, leaving 2 bases not matched to a gene. This chain's CDR3 is CASSQGQGAYEQYF. The CDR3 DNA is TGTGCCAGCAGTCAGGGACAGGGGGCCTACGAGCAGTACTTC.

The chain joins TRBV19 to TRBJ1-3; maybe TRBD1 (5 bases). This CDR3 comprises 17 residues. V was shortened by 6 bases and J by 0 bases, with 18 bases between the two germline ends. Germline V lookup: CDR1 LNHDA, CDR2 SQIVND (reference sequence). CDR3 sequence: CASRDSLWGLSGNTIYF. For the CDR3, the DNA is TGTGCCAGTAGAGACAGTTTATGGGGCCTCTCTGGAAACACCATATATTTT.

The chain combines TRBV25-1 with TRBJ2-3, with TRBD2 matching 15 bases. V shed 3 bases, J shed 8 bases, and the junction held 9 bases outside the gene matches. Germline V CDR1 and CDR2: MGHDK, SYGVNS. This CDR3 contains 17 residues. The CDR3 DNA sequence: TGTGCCAGCAGTGATCCCGGACTAGCGGGAGGGACGGCTACGCAGTATTTT. It encodes CASSDPGLAGGTATQYF.

This chain links TRBV2 with TRBJ2-2, with 11 positions matching TRBD2. This CDR3 region has 15 residues. V was clipped by 7 bases and J by 5 bases; unmatched bases: 6. Germline V gene lookup returns CDR1 SNHLY and CDR2 FYNNEI. The CDR3 spells CASTLAGGWTGELFF. The CDR3 nucleotides are TGTGCCAGCACCCTAGCGGGAGGTTGGACCGGGGAGCTGTTTTTT.

The chain uses TRBV5-1 and TRBJ2-1, with D maybe TRBD1 (6 bases). CDR1 and CDR2 (germline): SGHRS, YFSETQ. This CDR3 comprises 16 residues. V dropped 0 bases and J dropped 2 bases, with 12 bases sitting between them. As DNA, the CDR3 is TGCGCCAGCAGCTTGGGTGGGGACACCCCCTACAATGAGCAGTTCTTC. Its protein product is CASSLGGDTPYNEQFF. The whole variable domain, filled in from reference TRBV5-1 and TRBJ2-1, reads KAGVTQTPRYLIKTRGQQVTLSCSPISGHRSVSWYQQTPGQGLQFLFEYFSETQRNKGNFPGRFSGRQFSNSRSEMNVSTLELGDSALYLCASSLGGDTPYNEQFFGPGTRLTVL.

The V gene is TRBV18, the J gene TRBJ1-1; 8 positions agree with TRBD1. CDR1 is KGHSH, CDR2 LQKENI, per germline. J gave up 3 bases and V 3 bases, and 3 bases lay outside the gene matches. The CDR3 runs 14 residues. The CDR3 reads CASSPRGLDTEAFF. The DNA of the CDR3 is TGTGCCAGCTCACCCAGGGGGCTGGACACTGAAGCTTTCTTT. Full variable domain (outside the CDR3, taken from reference TRBV18 and TRBJ1-1): NAGVMQNPRHLVRRRGQEARLRCSPMKGHSHVYWYRQLPEEGLKFMVYLQKENIIDESGMPKERFSAEFPKEGPSILRIQQVVRGDSAAYFCASSPRGLDTEAFFGQGTRLTVV.

This clone was recorded once. The rearrangement links TRBV5-1 to TRBJ2-2; weak D call: TRBD1 (5 bases). The V gene lost 4 bases and the J gene lost 5 bases, with 15 bases spanning the gap. The CDR3 covers 15 residues. Germline assignment: CDR1 SGHRS and CDR2 YFSETQ. The DNA of the CDR3 is TGCGCCAGCAGCCCCAGGGTTGTAGGGACCGGGGAGCTGTTTTTT. Translation gives CASSPRVVGTGELFF.

This chain uses TRBV21-1 with TRBJ1-2; no DNA check was done on the table's D call, TRBD1. TRBV21-1 is annotated as a pseudogene. The CDR3 is 19 residues long. CDR3 loop: CASSPLGVGQGPLGSGYTF. The CDR3 nucleotides are TGTGCCAGCAGCCCCCTGGGGGTCGGACAGGGGCCCCTCGGATCTGGCTACACCTTC.